Listed here are 21 T cell receptor beta chains from one sample, sequenced in a study of shared clonotypes between healthy human individuals. The data were produced by immunoSEQ multiplex PCR, yet TCRdb's version contains in-frame clones alone and is incomplete. The sample yields about 480,000 clones, 60% to 85% seen once. The specimen sequenced was PBMCs. The receptor set was obtained from a middle-aged woman in good health. Some clones in this sample may be carry-over from other donors' samples.

This clone was seen only a few times. The chain links TRBV5-1 to TRBJ2-7; 9 nucleotides align to TRBD1. CDR3 length: 16 residues. V trimming: 4 bases; J trimming: 1 base; junction bases outside the gene matches: 9. The germline CDR1 and CDR2 sequences are SGHRS and YFSETQ. The CDR3 DNA is TGCGCCAGCAGCATAGAGTCGGGACAGGGATCCTACGAGCAGTACTTC. Its protein is CASSIESGQGSYEQYF.

The V gene is TRBV5-1, the J gene TRBJ2-5; the D call may be TRBD1 or TRBD2 (5 bases each). The CDR3 covers 15 residues. Trimming took off 0 bases at V and 4 bases at J, with 13 bases between the two ends. Germline V CDR1 and CDR2: SGHRS, YFSETQ. The CDR3: CASSLGEGRVETQYF. CDR3 bases: TGCGCCAGCAGCTTGGGTGAGGGACGGGTAGAGACCCAGTACTTC.

The V call is TRBV30, the J call TRBJ2-1; 11 positions match TRBD2. The trim removed 1 base at V and 10 bases at J, leaving 9 bases unmatched. Germline loops: CDR1 GTSNPN, CDR2 SVGIG (reference sequence). The CDR3 spans 15 residues. The CDR3 protein is CAWSAGTSGLPEQFF. CDR3 coding DNA: TGTGCCTGGAGTGCCGGGACTAGCGGACTCCCGGAGCAGTTCTTC.

The chain combines TRBV18 with TRBJ1-4; 7 bases line up with TRBD1. Losses at the gene ends were 4 bases for V and 8 bases for J; bases not matched to a gene: 10. The CDR3 has 15 amino acids. Germline CDR1 is KGHSH and CDR2 is LQKENI. The CDR3 sequence: CASSLTGDLREKLFF. The CDR3 coding sequence is TGTGCCAGCTCACTCACAGGGGATCTTCGGGAAAAACTGTTTTTT.

The V call is TRBV28, the J call TRBJ2-3, with D perhaps TRBD2 (7 bases). This CDR3 has 18 residues. The V and J ends lost 3 bases and 1 base respectively, with 20 bases between them. Germline V CDR1 and CDR2: MDHEN, SYDVKM. The CDR3 DNA reads TGTGCCAGCAGTTTTGTTTCCGTTATAGGGGGGGGCACAGATACGCAGTATTTT. As protein: CASSFVSVIGGGTDTQYF.

The J gene is TRBJ2-7, the V gene TRBV5-4; the D gene could be TRBD1 or TRBD2 (5 bases each). This CDR3 has 16 residues. Trimming left V 5 bases short and J 5 bases short, with 23 bases between. CDR1 is SGHNT, CDR2 YYREEE, per germline (reference sequence). The DNA for the CDR3 is TGTGCCAGCAGTCTCAAATACTCAGGGTGGGAGAACGAGCAGTACTTC. This encodes CASSLKYSGWENEQYF.

The V gene is TRBV6-6, the J gene TRBJ2-5, with no clear D. The DNA end is a closer match to TRBJ2-7, so the J assignment may be wrong. In germline, CDR1 is MNHNY, CDR2 SVGAGI (reference sequence). This CDR3 has 14 residues. The CDR3 loop is CASSALTSSYEQYF. In DNA, the CDR3 is TGTGCCAGCAGTGCCCTCACCTCCTCCTACGAGCAGTACTTC.

This clone occurred once. The chain combines TRBV11-2 with TRBJ2-3; the match to TRBD2 covers 7 bases. V lost 0 bases, J lost 1 base, and 1 base stayed unmatched. CDR1 SGHAT and CDR2 FQNNGV come from the germline V gene. The CDR3 is 15 residues long. CDR3 in DNA: TGTGCCAGCAGCTTAGATGCGGGGGGCACAGATACGCAGTATTTT. This gives the protein CASSLDAGGTDTQYF.

The CDR3 loop is CASREYDEQFF. CDR3 DNA: TGCGCCAGCAGGGAGTACGATGAGCAGTTCTTC. This sequence joins TRBV5-1 and TRBJ2-1, with D uncertain. The CDR3 runs to 11 residues. Germline V lookup: CDR1 SGHRS, CDR2 YFSETQ. The V end lost 5 bases, the J end lost 8 bases, and 8 bases lay between the germline ends.

This clone was counted only a few times. J is TRBJ2-2 and V is TRBV7-2; no definite D call. Germline values: CDR1 SGHTA, CDR2 FQGNSA. V gave up 2 bases and J gave up 2 bases, with 3 bases separating them. This CDR3 is built from 13 residues. CDR3 sequence: CASSLLNTGELFF. CDR3 DNA: TGTGCCAGCAGCTTACTTAACACCGGGGAGCTGTTTTTT.

V and J are TRBV7-3 and TRBJ1-5; D gene unclear. Germline V gives CDR1 SGHTA, CDR2 FQGTGA. The V end lost 5 bases, the J end lost 0 bases, and 8 bases lay between the germline ends. CDR3 length: 14 amino acids. The CDR3 region is CASSLDGSNQPQHF. DNA of the CDR3: TGTGCCAGCAGCCTGGACGGTAGCAATCAGCCCCAGCATTTT. Full variable domain (outside the CDR3, taken from reference TRBV7-3 and TRBJ1-5): GAGVSQTPSNKVTEKGKYVELRCDPISGHTALYWYRQSLGQGPEFLIYFQGTGAADDSGLPNDRFFAVRPEGSVSTLKIQRTERGDSAVYLCASSLDGSNQPQHFGDGTRLSIL.

The rearrangement uses TRBV6-5 and TRBJ2-7; D remains unclear. V was pared by 0 bases and J by 3 bases, with 9 bases between. Germline V gives CDR1 MNHEY, CDR2 SVGAGI. The CDR3 sequence is 14 residues long. The DNA of the CDR3 is TGTGCCAGCAGTTACTCGAGCAGCAACTACGAGCAGTACTTC. This translates into CASSYSSSNYEQYF.

As concerns this clone: This CDR3 is also generated by other DNA sequences in the sample. The chain couples TRBV29-1 to TRBJ2-1, with D hard to call. V lost 2 bases and J lost 7, with 6 bases in between. In germline, CDR1 is SQVTM, CDR2 ANQGSEA. This CDR3 has 11 amino acids. The CDR3 sequence: CSVERGNEQFF. In DNA form, the CDR3 reads TGCAGCGTTGAAAGAGGAAATGAGCAGTTCTTC.

This rearrangement joins TRBV5-6 to TRBJ2-1; 8 bases align to TRBD2. CDR1 and CDR2 from the germline V gene are SGHDT and YYEEEE. The CDR3 has 16 amino acids. J lost 8 bases, V lost 3 bases, and 13 bases had no gene match. CDR3 nucleotide sequence: TGTGCCAGCAGCTCCACACCGGGACTAGGGATCGATGAGCAGTTCTTC. It specifies CASSSTPGLGIDEQFF.

The J gene is TRBJ2-3, the V gene TRBV5-6; TRBD1 agrees at 11 bases. With V trimmed by 4 bases and J by 3 bases, 4 bases remained unmatched. Germline V CDR1 and CDR2: SGHDT, YYEEEE. The CDR3 spans 15 residues. The CDR3 region has the DNA TGTGCCAGCAGCGCGGGGACAGGGGGGACAGATACGCAGTATTTT. This sequence encodes CASSAGTGGTDTQYF.

This clone was recorded a few times. The chain links TRBV28 to TRBJ1-1; D unclear. CDR3 length equals 11 residues. Germline CDR1 and CDR2: MDHEN and SYDVKM. The V end was cut by 7 bases, the J end by 2 bases, with 5 bases between. This CDR3 is CASTFNTEAFF. CDR3 nucleotides: TGTGCCAGCACCTTTAACACTGAAGCTTTCTTT.

The chain employs TRBV5-4 and TRBJ2-4; tentatively, D is TRBD2 (5 bases). Looked up from germline, CDR1 is SGHNT and CDR2 is YYREEE (reference sequence). V lost 4 bases, J lost 1 base, and 12 bases lay in between. This CDR3 is built from 15 residues. CDR3 in amino acids: CASSIAGVAKNIQYF. CDR3 coding DNA: TGTGCCAGCAGCATCGCCGGGGTGGCCAAAAACATTCAGTACTTC.

This sequence joins TRBV30 and TRBJ1-2; TRBD1 might be the D (5 bases). Germline loops: CDR1 GTSNPN, CDR2 SVGIG (reference sequence). This CDR3 comprises 11 residues. V was cut by 0 bases and J by 8 bases, with 7 bases left in between. In DNA, the CDR3 is TGTGCCTGGAGTGTACAGGCGGGCTACACCTTC. Protein: CAWSVQAGYTF.

This chain uses TRBV6-4 with TRBJ2-1; 13 bases agree with TRBD2. Trimming took 0 bases from V and 9 from J; bases not matched to a gene: 8. Germline CDR1 reads MRHNA; CDR2 reads SNTAGT. The CDR3 spans 17 residues. CDR3 protein: CASSDSWTSGSCIEQFF. In DNA form, the CDR3 reads TGTGCCAGCAGTGACTCTTGGACTAGCGGGAGTTGCATTGAGCAGTTCTTC.

CDR3 amino acids: CASAALDRDTGELFF. The CDR3 DNA reads TGTGCCAGCGCCGCCTTGGACAGGGACACCGGGGAGCTGTTTTTT. V gene TRBV28 combines with J gene TRBJ2-2; 8 bases agree with TRBD1. Germline trimming cut 8 bases from V and 3 bases from J; bases unmatched to any gene: 8. CDR3 length: 15 residues. CDR1 MDHEN and CDR2 SYDVKM come from the germline V gene.

The V gene is TRBV6-5, the J gene TRBJ2-7; possibly TRBD1 for D (6 bases). Looked up from germline, CDR1 is MNHEY and CDR2 is SVGAGI. V lost 5 bases, J lost 9 bases, and 11 bases lay in between. This CDR3 spans 11 amino acids. The CDR3 sequence: CASSPGVWQYF. The CDR3 DNA is TGTGCCAGCAGTCCAGGGGTGTGGCAGTACTTC.